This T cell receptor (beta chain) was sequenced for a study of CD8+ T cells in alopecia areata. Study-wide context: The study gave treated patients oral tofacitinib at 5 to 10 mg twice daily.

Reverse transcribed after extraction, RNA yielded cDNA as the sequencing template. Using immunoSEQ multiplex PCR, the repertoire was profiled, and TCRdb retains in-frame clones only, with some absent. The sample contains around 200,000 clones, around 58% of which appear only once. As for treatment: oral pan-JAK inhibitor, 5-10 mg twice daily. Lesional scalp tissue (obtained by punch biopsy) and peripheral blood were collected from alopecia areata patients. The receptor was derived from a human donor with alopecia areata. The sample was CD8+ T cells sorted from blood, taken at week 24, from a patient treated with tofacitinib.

The CDR3 reads CASTDTSYEQYF. The CDR3 DNA sequence: TGTGCCAGCACGGACACCTCGTACGAGCAGTACTTC. The genes are TRBV5-6 and TRBJ2-7; D might be TRBD1 (5 bases). Deletions cut 6 bases from V and 4 bases from J, with 11 bases between. The CDR3 extends over 12 amino acids. The V gene's germline CDR1 is SGHDT and CDR2 YYEEEE.